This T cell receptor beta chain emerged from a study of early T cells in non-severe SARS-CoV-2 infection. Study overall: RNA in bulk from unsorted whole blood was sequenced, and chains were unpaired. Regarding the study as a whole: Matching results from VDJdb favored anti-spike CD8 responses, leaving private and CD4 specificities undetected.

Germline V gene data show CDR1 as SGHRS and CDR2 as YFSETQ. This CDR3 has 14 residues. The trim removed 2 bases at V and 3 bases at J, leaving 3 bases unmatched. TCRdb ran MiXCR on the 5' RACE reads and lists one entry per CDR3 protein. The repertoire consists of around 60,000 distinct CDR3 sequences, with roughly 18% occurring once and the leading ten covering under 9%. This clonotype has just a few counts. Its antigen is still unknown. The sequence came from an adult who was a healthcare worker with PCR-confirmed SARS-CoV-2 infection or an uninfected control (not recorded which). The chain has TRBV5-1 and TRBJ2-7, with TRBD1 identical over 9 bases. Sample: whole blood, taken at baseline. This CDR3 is CASSFSGQGYEQYF. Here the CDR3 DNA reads TGCGCCAGCAGCTTCTCGGGACAGGGCTACGAGCAGTACTTC. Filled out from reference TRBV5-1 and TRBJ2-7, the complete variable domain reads KAGVTQTPRYLIKTRGQQVTLSCSPISGHRSVSWYQQTPGQGLQFLFEYFSETQRNKGNFPGRFSGRQFSNSRSEMNVSTLELGDSALYLCASSFSGQGYEQYFGPGTRLTVT.